One and the same sample provided the 13 T cell receptor beta chains below, sequenced in a study of cytomegalovirus exposure and HLA in healthy donors. Vbeta (60) and Jbeta (13) primers were used in the PCR. The table came from immunoSEQ multiplex PCR; TCRdb's copy has only in-frame clones and leaves some out. The sample shows tens of thousands of clones, 50% to 55% of them seen only once. The specimen was PBMCs. Receptors were obtained from a human donor in good health.

The CDR3 DNA reads TGTGCCAGCAGGAGAGGACTAGCGTACGAGAGCTCCTACAATGAGCAGTTCTTC. Its translation is CASRRGLAYESSYNEQFF. The rearrangement links TRBV2 to TRBJ2-1; 9 nucleotides agree with TRBD2. CDR1 is SNHLY, CDR2 FYNNEI, per germline. CDR3 length: 18 residues. J lost 0 bases, V lost 6 bases, and 12 bases had no gene match.

The chain has TRBV4-3 and TRBJ1-5; 7 positions agree with TRBD1. Germline CDR1 is LGHNA and CDR2 is YSLEER. This CDR3 is built from 17 residues. J gave up 4 bases and V 0 bases, and 9 bases lay outside the gene matches. The CDR3 coding sequence is TGCGCCAGCAGCCAAGATACTCGACAGGGCGGGAATCAGCCCCAGCATTTT. It codes for CASSQDTRQGGNQPQHF.

The chain uses TRBV9 and TRBJ1-3; TRBD1 might be the D (6 bases). The CDR3 is 16 amino acids. The ends were cut back, 4 bases at V and 8 bases at J, with 22 bases in the middle. CDR1 is SGDLS, CDR2 YYNGEE, per germline. The CDR3 here is CASSPHQLGGEDTIYF. DNA for the CDR3: TGTGCCAGCAGCCCCCACCAACTAGGGGGGGAAGACACCATATATTTT.

This chain connects TRBV29-1 to TRBJ1-1; TRBD1 is a possible D gene (6 bases). From germline, CDR1 is SQVTM and CDR2 ANQGSEA. The CDR3 is 16 residues long. The V and J ends lost 1 base and 0 bases respectively, with 15 bases between them. CDR3 nucleotide sequence: TGCAGCGTTGAAGGCGTAGGGACACACGTGAACACTGAAGCTTTCTTT. Translating it yields CSVEGVGTHVNTEAFF.

This clone has only a few counts. The chain carries TRBV18 and TRBJ1-1, with a weak D call TRBD1 (6 bases). The CDR3 consists of 15 residues. Trimming left V 1 base short and J 0 bases short, with 9 bases between. Germline CDR1 and CDR2: KGHSH and LQKENI. The CDR3 is CASSPREGVNTEAFF. The CDR3 DNA sequence: TGTGCCAGCTCACCACGAGAGGGGGTGAACACTGAAGCTTTCTTT.

This clone was observed a few times. The chain joins TRBV5-6 to TRBJ2-7; 9 nucleotides agree with TRBD2. CDR1 and CDR2 (germline): SGHDT, YYEEEE. With V trimmed by 4 bases and J by 6 bases, 8 bases remained unmatched. The CDR3 sequence is 14 residues long. The CDR3 DNA reads TGTGCCAGCAGCCTACAGCGGGAGGTCCCCGAGCAGTACTTC. This gives the protein CASSLQREVPEQYF.

The rearrangement joins TRBV6-5 to TRBJ2-7; weak D call: TRBD1 (6 bases). V was cut by 2 bases and J by 4 bases, with 12 bases left in between. Germline V CDR1 and CDR2: MNHEY, SVGAGI. The CDR3 is made up of 14 amino acids. The CDR3 DNA is TGTGCCAGCAGTTACCGTCACGGACAGTACGAGCAGTACTTC. It yields the protein CASSYRHGQYEQYF.

This chain connects TRBV13 to TRBJ1-2, with D possibly matching TRBD1 (6 bases). The germline V gene encodes CDR1 PRHDT and CDR2 FYEKMQ (reference sequence). Trimming cost V 2 bases and J 8 bases, with 15 bases left between them. This CDR3 spans 14 amino acids. This chain's CDR3 is CASSLSSLRGGYTF. The DNA for the CDR3 is TGTGCCAGCAGCTTAAGCTCCCTCAGGGGAGGCTACACCTTC. The complete variable domain, with remaining parts taken from reference TRBV13 and TRBJ1-2, reads AAGVIQSPRHLIKEKRETATLKCYPIPRHDTVYWYQQGPGQDPQFLISFYEKMQSDKGSIPDRFSAQQFSDYHSELNMSSLELGDSALYFCASSLSSLRGGYTFGSGTRLTVV.

This chain links TRBV19 with TRBJ2-7, with 8 bases that match TRBD1. After removal of 6 bases from V and 1 base from J, the junction contained 5 bases not matched to a gene. There are 14 residues in the CDR3. Germline assignment: CDR1 LNHDA and CDR2 SQIVND (reference sequence). The CDR3 DNA reads as TGTGCCAGTAGCGGACAGGGCTTTTCCTACGAGCAGTACTTC. Amino acid sequence: CASSGQGFSYEQYF.

The rearrangement links TRBV19 to TRBJ2-3; maybe TRBD2 (6 bases). Germline assignment: CDR1 LNHDA and CDR2 SQIVND (reference sequence). V was clipped by 1 base and J by 4 bases, with 9 bases between them. There are 14 residues in the CDR3. This CDR3 is CASSIGLGSDTQYF. CDR3 DNA: TGTGCCAGTAGTATAGGACTAGGTTCAGATACGCAGTATTTT.

The chain links TRBV4-2 to TRBJ1-2; D remains unclear. The CDR3 has 16 residues. Per germline, CDR1 LGHNA and CDR2 YNFKEQ. Trimming shortened V by 5 bases and J by 8 bases, and 24 bases separated the two germline ends. The CDR3 region is CASSVMLPGPRRGYTF. CDR3 nucleotides: TGTGCCAGCAGCGTAATGTTACCGGGCCCCCGGAGGGGCTACACCTTC.

This clone was found a few times. The chain joins TRBV5-4 to TRBJ2-7; D might be TRBD1 (5 bases). Trimming cost V 2 bases and J 1 base, with 13 bases left between them. This CDR3 is built from 15 residues. The V gene's germline CDR1 is SGHNT and CDR2 YYREEE (reference sequence). As DNA, the CDR3 is TGTGCCAGCAGCTTCCGCCAGGGCTCGTCCTACGAGCAGTACTTC. The encoded protein is CASSFRQGSSYEQYF.

The table lists this clone with a few counts. This chain connects TRBV6-1 to TRBJ1-1, with no clear D. Germline lookup yields CDR1 MNHNS and CDR2 SASEGT. The CDR3 is 13 amino acids. V was cut by 5 bases and J by 4 bases, with 11 bases left in between. CDR3 sequence reads: CASSLDSATEAFF. The CDR3, as DNA: TGTGCCAGCAGTTTGGACTCGGCCACTGAAGCTTTCTTT.